This is a list of T cell receptor beta chains from one sample in a study of CD8 T cells in Susac syndrome. Using its own MiXCR run on the immunoSEQ multiplex PCR reads, TCRdb lists one record per CDR3 protein. The data hold around 280,000 distinct CDR3 sequences, with about 85% observed a single time. Sequencing was carried out using CD8+ T cells from PBMCs. These receptors were obtained from a human donor with multiple sclerosis. CDR3s include the opening cysteine and the closing phenylalanine or tryptophan. D genes are given only for firm matches.

CDR3 length | J gene | D gene | V gene | CDR3 DNA | CDR3 protein
16 | TRBJ2-3 | TRBD1 | TRBV28 | TGTGCCAGCAGTTCTGGGACAGGGGGTATCACAGATACGCAGTATTTT | CASSSGTGGITDTQYF
15 | TRBJ1-1 | TRBD1 | TRBV6-5 | TGTGCCAGCAGTTCAACAGGGGGCGCCGGCACTGAAGCTTTCTTT | CASSSTGGAGTEAFF
14 | TRBJ2-1 | TRBD2 | TRBV19 | TGTGCCAGTAGTATGAGGGAGGGCTACAATGAGCAGTTCTTC | CASSMREGYNEQFF
19 | TRBJ2-7 | TRBD1 | TRBV2 | TGTGCCAGCAGTGGATTCTACGGGACAGAAAGGTTCTTGGCGCGGGAGCAGTACTTC | CASSGFYGTERFLAREQYF
15 | TRBJ2-7 | TRBD1 | TRBV5-4 | TGTGCCAGCAGCTGGAGGGACAGGGGATTGTACGAGCAGTACTTC | CASSWRDRGLYEQYF
15 | TRBJ2-1 | - | TRBV7-8 | TGTGCCAGCAGCCCACCCGGTGATAGAGTCTATGAGCAGTTCTTC | CASSPPGDRVYEQFF
15 | TRBJ2-7 | - | TRBV11-2 | TGTGCCAGCAGCGCTAGACAGAATCCCTCCTACGAGCAGTACTTC | CASSARQNPSYEQYF
19 | TRBJ2-7 | TRBD2 | TRBV20-1 | TGCAGTGCTAGAGATCCTCTTCGGGTTGGACTAGCGGAAACCTACGAGCAGTACTTC | CSARDPLRVGLAETYEQYF
14 | TRBJ1-1 | - | TRBV16 | TGTGCCAGCAGCTTAGAAGGAGAGAACACTGAAGCTTTCTTT | CASSLEGENTEAFF
18 | TRBJ2-1 | TRBD2 | TRBV30 | TGTGCCTGGAAAGGTTGGGCGACTAGCGGGACTAAGGGCGATGAGCAGTTCTTC | CAWKGWATSGTKGDEQFF
13 | TRBJ2-3 | - | TRBV15 | TGTGCCACCAGCACCTATCGGACAGATACGCAGTATTTT | CATSTYRTDTQYF
14 | TRBJ1-1 | TRBD1 | TRBV5-1 | TGCGCCAGCAGCTCGACAGGGCGCGGCACTGAAGCTTTCTTT | CASSSTGRGTEAFF
16 | TRBJ2-3 | TRBD2 | TRBV29-1 | TGCAGCGTTGAAGGGACCCTAGCGGGAGACACAGATACGCAGTATTTT | CSVEGTLAGDTDTQYF
12 | TRBJ2-5 | - | TRBV10-3 | TGTGCCATCAGTGATGACGGAGAGACCCAGTACTTC | CAISDDGETQYF
15 | TRBJ2-7 | - | TRBV3-1 | TGTGCCAGCAGCCCAGACACCAGTTACTCCTACGAGCAGTACTTC | CASSPDTSYSYEQYF
13 | TRBJ1-1 | TRBD1 | TRBV7-8 | TGTGCCAGCAGCCGGGGACAGGGAACTGAAGCTTTCTTT | CASSRGQGTEAFF
13 | TRBJ1-2 | - | TRBV27 | TGTGCCAGCAGTTCCTCAGGGCTCGGTGGCTACACCTTC | CASSSSGLGGYTF